The 17 T cell receptor beta chains reported below all come from one sample, sequenced in a study of technical replicates of blood from four donors. Measured with immunoSEQ multiplex PCR; TCRdb has only the in-frame clones, and not every one. The table lists about 90,000 clones, roughly 90% of them singletons. Sequencing was carried out using T cells isolated from PBMCs. These TCRs come from a human donor in good health.

This chain joins TRBV15 and TRBJ1-1; a possible D gene is TRBD1 (6 bases). The CDR3 is made up of 14 amino acids. Germline CDR1 is LNHNV and CDR2 is YYDKDF (reference sequence). Trimming removed 2 bases at V and 6 bases at J, with 13 bases between. This CDR3 is CATSRPEGGAEAFF. The CDR3 bases are TGTGCCACCAGCAGACCCGAAGGGGGAGCTGAAGCTTTCTTT.

The chain combines TRBV9 with TRBJ1-2; D is perhaps TRBD1 (6 bases). This CDR3 is built from 15 residues. The germline gives CDR1 SGDLS, CDR2 YYNGEE. V was pared by 3 bases and J by 2 bases, with 14 bases between. CDR3 amino acids: CASSGGEGENYGYTF. The CDR3 DNA reads as TGTGCCAGCAGCGGGGGAGAGGGGGAAAACTATGGCTACACCTTC.

The chain uses TRBV5-1 and TRBJ1-2; possible D gene TRBD1, 5 bases. Per germline, CDR1 SGHRS and CDR2 YFSETQ. Between the trimmed V and J ends, which lost 3 bases and 0 bases, there was a span of 9 bases. The CDR3 length is 14 residues. The CDR3 is CASSWSGTNYGYTF. The CDR3 DNA reads as TGCGCCAGCAGCTGGTCAGGGACTAACTATGGCTACACCTTC. The full variable domain, its missing parts supplied by reference TRBV5-1 and TRBJ1-2, is KAGVTQTPRYLIKTRGQQVTLSCSPISGHRSVSWYQQTPGQGLQFLFEYFSETQRNKGNFPGRFSGRQFSNSRSEMNVSTLELGDSALYLCASSWSGTNYGYTFGSGTRLTVV.

The rearrangement uses TRBV6-5 and TRBJ2-7, with a weak D call TRBD1 (6 bases). The CDR3 runs 13 residues. V was pared by 6 bases and J by 2 bases, with 11 bases between. Looked up from germline, CDR1 is MNHEY and CDR2 is SVGAGI. The CDR3 coding sequence is TGTGCCAGCAGACCTGGACAGACCTACGAGCAGTACTTC. Its translation is CASRPGQTYEQYF.

CDR3 coding DNA: TGTGCCAGCAGCCTCTCCAGGGCCCAAGAGACCCAGTACTTC. Residues: CASSLSRAQETQYF. The chain is built from TRBV11-2 and TRBJ2-5, with a weak D call TRBD1 (5 bases). Germline CDR1 SGHAT, CDR2 FQNNGV. CDR3 size: 14 residues. V lost 5 bases to trimming and J lost 1 base, with 11 bases between them.

The rearrangement uses TRBV29-1 and TRBJ2-7; 11 nucleotides agree with TRBD1. Looked up from germline, CDR1 is SQVTM and CDR2 is ANQGSEA. The CDR3 contains 15 residues. V dropped 5 bases and J dropped 7; count of bases not matched to a gene: 13. CDR3 DNA sequence: TGCAGCGTTACGCCAGGACAGGGGGCGATGGATGAGCAGTACTTC. Translation gives CSVTPGQGAMDEQYF.

The V gene is TRBV19, the J gene TRBJ1-5, with 7 bases fitting TRBD1. Germline V gives CDR1 LNHDA, CDR2 SQIVND (reference sequence). The ends lost 6 bases at V and 0 bases at J; junction bases unmatched: 5. This CDR3 region has 15 residues. This chain's CDR3 is CASSDRAYSNQPQHF. The DNA of the CDR3 is TGTGCCAGTAGCGACAGGGCCTATAGCAATCAGCCCCAGCATTTT.

The rearrangement joins TRBV10-2 to TRBJ2-1, with 13 bases fitting TRBD2. The germline CDR1 and CDR2 sequences are WSHSY and SAAADI. There are 17 residues in the CDR3. Germline trimming cut 0 bases from V and 3 bases from J; bases unmatched to any gene: 2. The CDR3 sequence: CASSESGLAGRYNEQFF. Here the CDR3 DNA reads TGCGCCAGCAGTGAGTCGGGACTAGCGGGACGCTACAATGAGCAGTTCTTC.

In its sample, this clone was seen once. This CDR3 is CASSYRLAGGGDEQFF. The CDR3 DNA reads TGTGCCAGCAGCTACAGACTAGCGGGAGGTGGGGATGAGCAGTTCTTC. The V gene is TRBV6-5, the J gene TRBJ2-1; 13 bases map to TRBD2. CDR3 length: 16 amino acids. The germline V gene encodes CDR1 MNHEY and CDR2 SVGAGI. Trimming at V came to 6 bases and at J to 8 bases, leaving 10 bases not matched to a gene.

The gene calls are TRBV4-1 and TRBJ2-5; D not resolved. This CDR3 has 14 residues. V was trimmed by 3 bases and J by 7 bases, leaving 15 bases between them. Germline CDR1 reads MGHRA; CDR2 reads YSYEKL. CDR3 bases: TGCGCCAGCAGCCAGGGTCTAACAGACGGGACCCAGTACTTC. Protein sequence: CASSQGLTDGTQYF.

The chain employs TRBV9 and TRBJ1-1; 7 bases map to TRBD1. Trimming cost V 3 bases and J 4 bases; bases outside gene matches: 3. CDR1 is SGDLS, CDR2 YYNGEE, per germline. The CDR3 consists of 13 residues. CDR3 coding DNA: TGTGCCAGCAGCGGGACAGGTCCCACTGAAGCTTTCTTT. This codes for CASSGTGPTEAFF.

The J gene is TRBJ2-3, the V gene TRBV9, with a tentative D call TRBD1 (5 bases). This CDR3 is 16 amino acids long. V was trimmed by 4 bases and J by 1 base, leaving 16 bases between them. CDR1 SGDLS and CDR2 YYNGEE come from the germline V gene. CDR3 amino acids: CASSFQGARGTDTQYF. The CDR3, as DNA: TGTGCCAGCAGCTTTCAAGGGGCGCGCGGCACAGATACGCAGTATTTT.

In DNA form, the CDR3 reads TGTGCCAGCGGGAGGGTTTCCGCTGAAGCTTTCTTT. The encoded protein is CASGRVSAEAFF. The V call is TRBV28, the J call TRBJ1-1; D is unresolved. Per germline, CDR1 MDHEN and CDR2 SYDVKM. V gave up 8 bases and J gave up 6 bases, with 13 bases separating them. The CDR3 runs to 12 residues.

The CDR3 sequence is CASSSTGYTEAFF. For the CDR3, the DNA is TGCGCCAGCAGCTCGACAGGGTACACTGAAGCTTTCTTT. The chain has TRBV5-1 and TRBJ1-1, with TRBD1 matching 7 bases. The CDR3 contains 13 residues. The V gene's germline CDR1 is SGHRS and CDR2 YFSETQ. V gave up 3 bases and J gave up 3 bases; unmatched junction bases: 2. The full variable domain, with the rest looked up from reference TRBV5-1 and TRBJ1-1, is KAGVTQTPRYLIKTRGQQVTLSCSPISGHRSVSWYQQTPGQGLQFLFEYFSETQRNKGNFPGRFSGRQFSNSRSEMNVSTLELGDSALYLCASSSTGYTEAFFGQGTRLTVV.

The V and J genes are TRBV28 and TRBJ2-5; 8 bases are shared with TRBD2. V was clipped by 3 bases and J by 5 bases; unmatched bases: 8. Germline V gene lookup returns CDR1 MDHEN and CDR2 SYDVKM. CDR3 length: 15 residues. The DNA of the CDR3 is TGTGCCAGCAGTTTTTTGGCGGGAGGAGGGGAGACCCAGTACTTC. This codes for CASSFLAGGGETQYF.

J is TRBJ2-1 and V is TRBV2; tentative D call: TRBD1 (6 bases). This CDR3 has 14 amino acids. V was cut by 5 bases and J by 6 bases, with 14 bases left in between. The V gene's germline CDR1 is SNHLY and CDR2 FYNNEI. The chain's CDR3 is CASSLDSWGNEQFF. CDR3 nucleotide sequence: TGTGCCAGCAGTCTGGACAGCTGGGGCAATGAGCAGTTCTTC. Full variable domain (outside the CDR3, taken from reference TRBV2 and TRBJ2-1): EPEVTQTPSHQVTQMGQEVILRCVPISNHLYFYWYRQILGQKVEFLVSFYNNEISEKSEIFDDQFSVERPDGSNFTLKIRSTKLEDSAMYFCASSLDSWGNEQFFGPGTRLTVL.

The chain carries TRBV11-1 and TRBJ2-7; the D gene is possibly TRBD2 (6 bases). The CDR3 has 15 amino acids. Germline values: CDR1 SGHAT, CDR2 FQDESV (reference sequence). Trimming took off 3 bases at V and 6 bases at J, with 18 bases between the two ends. The CDR3 sequence: CASSFRFGGVGEQYF. CDR3 bases: TGTGCCAGCAGCTTTCGGTTCGGCGGGGTAGGCGAGCAGTACTTC.